These 4 T cell receptor beta chains came from one sample sequenced in a study of cytomegalovirus exposure and HLA in healthy donors. It was with 60 Vbeta and 13 Jbeta primers that the PCR ran. Produced via immunoSEQ multiplex PCR; TCRdb's table is partial and in-frame only. The profile shows approximately 40,000 clones, 82% of them singletons. The specimen sequenced was PBMCs. Every receptor here comes from a woman aged 18-29 years in good health and CMV-seropositive.

The chain recombines TRBV7-2 with TRBJ2-5; no firm D call. Germline loops: CDR1 SGHTA, CDR2 FQGNSA. Trimming left V 5 bases short and J 2 bases short, with 3 bases between. The CDR3 runs 11 residues. CDR3 sequence (DNA): TGTGCCAGCAGCCTACAAGAGACCCAGTACTTC. Translated, it gives CASSLQETQYF.

The chain employs TRBV9 and TRBJ2-1, with 9 bases lining up with TRBD1. Germline CDR1 and CDR2: SGDLS and YYNGEE. With V trimmed by 4 bases and J by 5 bases, 10 bases remained unmatched. This CDR3 region has 16 residues. This chain's CDR3 is CASSNPNRGLNNEQFF. CDR3 bases: TGTGCCAGCAGCAACCCAAACAGGGGGCTCAACAATGAGCAGTTCTTC.

The chain employs TRBV19 and TRBJ2-1, with 8 positions matching TRBD2. The CDR3 runs 15 residues. Germline CDR1 is LNHDA and CDR2 is SQIVND (reference sequence). J gave up 4 bases and V 3 bases, and 5 bases lay outside the gene matches. CDR3 coding DNA: TGTGCCAGTAGTATCTTAGCGGGGCAATACAATGAGCAGTTCTTC. This translates into CASSILAGQYNEQFF.

This clone was seen more than once but under ten times. This chain connects TRBV7-3 to TRBJ2-2, with D unclear. The CDR3 length is 15 residues. V shed 3 bases and J shed 0 bases, with 8 bases lying between them. Per germline, CDR1 SGHTA and CDR2 FQGTGA. The CDR3 sequence: CASSLGNANTGELFF. The CDR3 coding sequence is TGTGCCAGCAGCTTGGGCAACGCGAACACCGGGGAGCTGTTTTTT. The full variable domain, completed using reference TRBV7-3 and TRBJ2-2, is GAGVSQTPSNKVTEKGKYVELRCDPISGHTALYWYRQSLGQGPEFLIYFQGTGAADDSGLPNDRFFAVRPEGSVSTLKIQRTERGDSAVYLCASSLGNANTGELFFGEGSRLTVL.